The clone carrying this T cell receptor beta chain has a count of ten or more. Its specificity is not known. The data originate from a study of neurological immune-mediated disorders. Study-wide findings and caveats: No CDR3 amino acid sequences were shared by expanded clones across subjects, suggesting private repertoires in all groups. HTLV-1-associated myelopathy led in TCR clonal expansion, while multiple sclerosis ranked lowest, below healthy controls. The multiple sclerosis repertoire cluster had no association with any clinical or MRI feature.

The germline V gene encodes CDR1 MNHEY and CDR2 SVGAGI. Trimming pared 6 bases from V and 7 bases from J, leaving 15 bases between. The CDR3 has 14 amino acids. One entry per CDR3 protein results from TCRdb running MiXCR on the 5' RACE reads. The sample carries 50,000 to 85,000 distinct CDR3 sequences, 4% to 6% recorded once. Unsorted libraries were derived from 2 million PBMCs stored at -80 C. The sequencing sample was made of PBMCs. The rearrangement links TRBV6-5 to TRBJ1-4; tentatively, D is TRBD1 (6 bases). The TCR sequence derives from a woman in her twenties or thirties with multiple sclerosis. CDR3 nucleotides: TGTGCCAGCAGAAGAAACACGGGGGCTGAAAAACTGTTTTTT. Its protein is CASRRNTGAEKLFF.